The rows below give T cell receptor beta chains drawn from one sample of a study of shared clonotypes between healthy human individuals. Profiling relied on immunoSEQ multiplex PCR, and the TCRdb table lists in-frame clones only, not all of them. The table records hundreds of thousands of clones, around 72% of them present only once. The sample taken for sequencing was memory CD4+ T cells sorted from blood. The source is a woman in her twenties or thirties in good health. Each CDR3 is given with its conserved first and last residue. D genes are given only for firm matches. Clone size is shown for a subset of rows, as once, few, many or a class of expanded clone.

j_gene	abundance	d_gene	v_gene	CDR3aa	CDR3nt
TRBJ2-3	few	TRBD2	TRBV10-3	CAISESPGLAEHADTQYF	TGTGCCATCAGTGAGTCTCCGGGACTAGCGGAACACGCAGATACGCAGTATTTT
TRBJ2-1	-	TRBD2	TRBV4-1	CASSPGRARVLYNEQFF	TGCGCCAGCTCACCCGGGAGGGCCCGGGTTCTCTACAATGAGCAGTTCTTC
TRBJ2-1	-	-	TRBV6-6	CASSSPTRSYNEQFF	TGTGCCAGCAGCTCCCCGACTAGGTCCTACAATGAGCAGTTCTTC
TRBJ2-7	-	-	TRBV18	CASSPGQVTYEQYF	TGTGCCAGCTCACCAGGGCAGGTCACCTACGAGCAGTACTTC
TRBJ2-5	-	-	TRBV19	CASSAGPAGRKETQYF	TGTGCCAGTTCCGCGGGGCCAGCCGGGCGTAAAGAGACCCAGTACTTC
TRBJ2-7	-	TRBD2	TRBV5-1	CASSLGGAGGIYEQYF	TGCGCCAGCAGCTTGGGCGGAGCGGGAGGGATCTACGAGCAGTACTTC
TRBJ1-4	-	-	TRBV5-1	CASSVGQGTNEKLFF	TGCGCCAGCAGCGTAGGGCAGGGGACTAATGAAAAACTGTTTTTT
TRBJ2-7	-	TRBD1	TRBV6-6	CASSPGTAISYEQYF	TGTGCCAGCAGCCCAGGGACAGCTATTTCCTACGAGCAGTACTTC
TRBJ1-6	-	-	TRBV25-1	CASSTHSNSPLHF	TGTGCCAGCAGTACTCACAGTAATTCACCCCTCCACTTT
TRBJ1-1	-	TRBD1	TRBV28	CASSLIWAAGGTEAFF	TGTGCCAGCAGTTTAATTTGGGCGGCAGGGGGTACTGAAGCTTTCTTT
TRBJ2-2	few	-	TRBV5-1	CASSLADRDTGELFF	TGCGCCAGCAGCTTGGCGGATAGGGACACCGGGGAGCTGTTTTTT
TRBJ1-1	-	-	TRBV7-8	CASSSSSATVNTEAFF	TGTGCCAGCAGCTCTTCCAGCGCGACCGTGAACACTGAAGCTTTCTTT
TRBJ2-2	-	-	TRBV15	CATSTSSGELFF	TGTGCCACCAGCACTAGTTCCGGGGAGCTGTTTTTT
TRBJ1-5	-	-	TRBV28	CATRLSNQPQHF	TGTGCCACCAGACTTAGCAATCAGCCCCAGCATTTT
TRBJ1-2	-	-	TRBV19	CASSRTVENGYTF	TGTGCCAGTAGTCGGACGGTTGAAAATGGCTACACCTTC
TRBJ2-3	many	TRBD2	TRBV7-3	CASSLTVVAGGFDTQYF	TGTGCCAGCAGCTTAACAGTGGTAGCGGGAGGATTCGATACGCAGTATTTT
TRBJ2-1	-	-	TRBV2	CASSFLESLYNEQFF	TGTGCCAGCAGCTTTCTAGAAAGTCTGTACAATGAGCAGTTCTTC
TRBJ2-1	-	-	TRBV9	CASSVDMGEQFF	TGTGCCAGCAGCGTAGATATGGGTGAGCAGTTCTTC
TRBJ2-1	-	-	TRBV6-1	CASSDVAGGEQFF	TGTGCCAGCAGTGATGTGGCAGGAGGTGAGCAGTTCTTC
TRBJ2-5	-	-	TRBV7-3	CASSFGVKGAQYF	TGTGCCAGCAGCTTCGGGGTTAAAGGGGCCCAGTACTTC
TRBJ1-2	-	TRBD1	TRBV7-9	CASSRSGTGSDYGYTF	TGTGCCAGCAGCCGAAGTGGGACAGGGTCAGACTATGGCTACACCTTC
TRBJ2-3	-	TRBD2	TRBV11-2	CASSPGGTSTDTQYF	TGTGCCAGCAGCCCCGGGGGGACTAGCACAGATACGCAGTATTTT
TRBJ2-1	once	TRBD1	TRBV5-1	CASSTTGDLSNEQFF	TGCGCCAGCAGCACGACAGGGGATTTAAGCAATGAGCAGTTCTTC
TRBJ1-5	-	-	TRBV5-1	CASSASGDLYQPQHF	TGCGCCAGCAGCGCCTCAGGGGACTTATATCAGCCCCAGCATTTT
TRBJ2-7	-	TRBD1	TRBV5-6	CASSVRQGKQYF	TGTGCCAGCAGCGTAAGACAGGGGAAGCAGTACTTC
TRBJ1-2	-	TRBD1	TRBV14	CASSQVGGQLGYGYTF	TGTGCCAGCAGCCAAGTCGGGGGACAGTTGGGCTATGGCTACACCTTC
TRBJ1-1	-	-	TRBV6-6	CASSYREEAFF	TGTGCCAGCAGTTACAGGGAGGAGGCTTTCTTT
TRBJ2-6	few	TRBD1	TRBV19	CASSIEGQLGANVLTF	TGTGCCAGTAGTATAGAGGGACAGCTTGGGGCCAACGTCCTGACTTTC